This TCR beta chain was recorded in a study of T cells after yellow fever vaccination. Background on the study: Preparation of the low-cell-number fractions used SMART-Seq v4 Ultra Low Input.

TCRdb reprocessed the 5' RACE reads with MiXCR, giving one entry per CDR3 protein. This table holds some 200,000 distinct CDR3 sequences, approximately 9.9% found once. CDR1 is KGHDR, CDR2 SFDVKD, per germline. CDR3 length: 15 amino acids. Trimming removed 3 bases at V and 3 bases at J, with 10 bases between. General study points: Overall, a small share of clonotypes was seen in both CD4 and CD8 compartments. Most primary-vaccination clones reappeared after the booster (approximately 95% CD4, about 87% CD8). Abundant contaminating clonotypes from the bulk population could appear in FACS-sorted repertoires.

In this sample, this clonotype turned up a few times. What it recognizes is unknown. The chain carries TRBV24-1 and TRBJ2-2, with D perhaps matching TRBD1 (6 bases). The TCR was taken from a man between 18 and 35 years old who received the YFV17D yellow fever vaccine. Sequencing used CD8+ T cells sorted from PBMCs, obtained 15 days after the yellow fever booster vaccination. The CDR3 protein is CATSDNRVDTGELFF. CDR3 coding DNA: TGTGCCACCAGTGATAACAGGGTGGACACCGGGGAGCTGTTTTTT.